The 20 T cell receptor beta chains below were found in one sample sequenced in a study of PD-1 blockade in classical Hodgkin lymphoma. The time point was: cycle 4 day 1 (C4D1), after five to seven weeks of nivolumab. Each patient's relapse followed autologous stem cell transplantation, and brentuximab vedotin exposure varied. Negative selection with magnetic separation was used to purify CD4+ T cells from thawed PBMCs. Sequencing used immunoSEQ multiplex PCR; TCRdb keeps in-frame clones, though not all of them. Altogether around 18,000 clones are present, roughly four fifths being singletons, with the ten largest covering around 2.4%. The sequencing used CD4+ T cells from blood, collected before the fourth cycle of nivolumab. The receptors originated from a human donor with classical Hodgkin lymphoma.

V usage is TRBV7-8 and J usage is TRBJ2-7, with 9 bases that match TRBD1. The CDR3 covers 16 residues. V dropped 1 base and J dropped 4; count of bases not matched to a gene: 8. Germline CDR1 is SGHVS and CDR2 is FQNEAQ. CDR3 sequence (DNA): TGTGCCAGCAGCTTAGAGGGGCCGGGACAGGGTTACGAGCAGTACGTC. This gives the protein CASSLEGPGQGYEQYV.

In this sample, this clone turned up once. The rearrangement joins TRBV19 to TRBJ1-5; 7 positions match TRBD1. With V trimmed by 6 bases and J by 6 bases, 8 bases remained unmatched. CDR1 and CDR2 from the germline V gene are LNHDA and SQIVND (reference sequence). CDR3 length: 14 residues. CDR3 region: CASSTGEWGQPQHF. The CDR3 nucleotides are TGTGCCAGTAGCACAGGGGAATGGGGTCAGCCCCAGCATTTT.

This chain connects TRBV29-1 to TRBJ2-3; D not certain. V was trimmed by 2 bases and J by 2 bases, leaving 5 bases between them. The CDR3 runs 12 residues. CDR1 and CDR2 from the germline V gene are SQVTM and ANQGSEA. CDR3 sequence reads: CSVEQTTDTQYF. The CDR3, as DNA: TGCAGCGTTGAACAGACCACAGATACGCAGTATTTT.

This clone was picked up a small number of times. The gene calls are TRBV5-1 and TRBJ1-5, with D unresolved. Germline V lookup: CDR1 SGHRS, CDR2 YFSETQ. CDR3 length equals 14 residues. V lost 4 bases and J 5 bases, leaving 13 bases between the germline ends. CDR3 residues: CASSLQIGDQPQHF. The CDR3 nucleotides read TGCGCCAGCAGCCTACAGATCGGGGATCAGCCCCAGCATTTT.

This clone was seen only a few times. The chain links TRBV5-1 to TRBJ1-2; D is unresolved. Per germline, CDR1 SGHRS and CDR2 YFSETQ. CDR3 length: 14 residues. V dropped 2 bases and J dropped 4 bases, with 12 bases sitting between them. The CDR3 DNA is TGCGCCAGCAGCTTAACCGGGTTTGGCTATGGCTACACCTTC. This codes for CASSLTGFGYGYTF.

V and J are TRBV19 and TRBJ2-2; D not certain. Germline lookup yields CDR1 LNHDA and CDR2 SQIVND (reference sequence). Trimming took off 1 base at V and 1 base at J, with 7 bases between the two ends. CDR3 length equals 15 residues. CDR3 nucleotide sequence: TGTGCCAGTAGTATAGGGGCAGGGAACACCGGGGAGCTGTTTTTT. Translating gives CASSIGAGNTGELFF.

Only a few counts were recorded for this clone. The rearrangement links TRBV29-1 to TRBJ1-3; D not certain. V lost 4 bases and J lost 1, with 8 bases in between. This CDR3 has 13 amino acids. In germline, CDR1 is SQVTM, CDR2 ANQGSEA. Here the CDR3 DNA reads TGCAGCGTTGTTTTGGGATCTGGAAACACCATATATTTT. The encoded protein is CSVVLGSGNTIYF.

The CDR3 loop is CASSRGRSYNEQFF. DNA for the CDR3: TGTGCCAGCAGCAGGGGGCGATCCTACAATGAGCAGTTCTTC. This chain joins TRBV2 and TRBJ2-1; 8 positions agree with TRBD1. The ends lost 6 bases at V and 1 base at J; junction bases unmatched: 2. Germline-derived CDR1 and CDR2 are SNHLY and FYNNEI. The CDR3 has 14 residues.

This chain uses TRBV14 with TRBJ1-6; D gene uncertain. The V gene lost 1 base and the J gene lost 10 bases, with 5 bases spanning the gap. There are 12 residues in the CDR3. From germline, CDR1 is SGHDN and CDR2 FVKESK. For the CDR3, the DNA is TGTGCCAGCAGCCAAGCATACTCACCCCTCCACTTT. It translates to CASSQAYSPLHF.

V and J are TRBV12-5 and TRBJ1-1; D may be TRBD1 (6 bases). The germline V gene encodes CDR1 LGHNT and CDR2 FRNRAP. The CDR3 is made up of 16 amino acids. V dropped 0 bases and J dropped 6 bases, with 17 bases sitting between them. CDR3 sequence: CASGLVTGQGQPEAFF. The CDR3 nucleotides are TGTGCTAGTGGTTTGGTAACAGGGCAGGGGCAGCCTGAAGCTTTCTTT.

The V and J genes are TRBV11-2 and TRBJ2-1; TRBD2 matches at 16 bases. From germline, CDR1 is SGHAT and CDR2 FQNNGV. After removal of 4 bases from V and 9 bases from J, the junction contained 12 bases not matched to a gene. The length of the CDR3 is 18 residues. The DNA for the CDR3 is TGTGCCAGCAGCTATTGGCCGGGACTAGCGGGGGGGCTGGGTGAGCAGTTCTTC. Protein product: CASSYWPGLAGGLGEQFF.

This clone appeared a single time. CDR3 region: CASSPPGQGTREKLFF. DNA for the CDR3: TGCGCCAGCAGCCCCCCGGGACAGGGTACGCGAGAAAAACTGTTTTTT. The rearrangement uses TRBV4-1 and TRBJ1-4; 9 bases are shared with TRBD1. Germline V lookup: CDR1 MGHRA, CDR2 YSYEKL. This CDR3 contains 16 residues. V dropped 4 bases and J dropped 8; count of bases not matched to a gene: 11.

The chain is built from TRBV9 and TRBJ2-7; 9 bases fit TRBD2. This CDR3 spans 15 amino acids. V shed 3 bases and J 3 bases; nucleotides not matched to a gene: 7. The V gene's germline CDR1 is SGDLS and CDR2 YYNGEE. CDR3 loop: CASSEGLASVYEQYF. CDR3 nucleotide sequence: TGTGCCAGCAGCGAGGGACTAGCCTCAGTCTACGAGCAGTACTTC.

V gene TRBV5-1 combines with J gene TRBJ2-1; D uncertain. Germline-derived CDR1 and CDR2 are SGHRS and YFSETQ. The CDR3 has 13 residues. The V and J ends lost 0 bases and 8 bases respectively, with 9 bases between them. The CDR3 protein is CASSLALFDEQFF. DNA of the CDR3: TGCGCCAGCAGCTTGGCCTTGTTTGATGAGCAGTTCTTC.

The rearrangement uses TRBV21-1 and TRBJ2-7. TRBV21-1 corresponds to a pseudogene. This CDR3 is built from 16 residues. This CDR3 reads CASSKGGRRRDYEQYF. CDR3 nucleotides: TGTGCCAGCAGCAAAGGGGGGCGGAGGAGGGACTACGAGCAGTACTTC.

This clone was detected a few times. The chain recombines TRBV2 with TRBJ1-4; 8 nucleotides match TRBD1. Germline V CDR1 and CDR2: SNHLY, FYNNEI. The CDR3 runs 15 residues. The V gene end was trimmed by 1 base and the J gene end by 7 bases; junction bases not matched to a gene: 5. The CDR3: CASSEGTGRGEKLFF. The CDR3, as DNA: TGTGCCAGCAGTGAAGGGACAGGGAGGGGTGAAAAACTGTTTTTT. Full variable domain (remainder filled in from reference TRBV2 and TRBJ1-4): EPEVTQTPSHQVTQMGQEVILRCVPISNHLYFYWYRQILGQKVEFLVSFYNNEISEKSEIFDDQFSVERPDGSNFTLKIRSTKLEDSAMYFCASSEGTGRGEKLFFGSGTQLSVL.

In this sample, this clone turned up once. CDR3 in amino acids: CASSYQVGRPDEQYF. The CDR3 nucleotides are TGTGCCAGCAGTTACCAAGTGGGCAGACCCGACGAGCAGTACTTC. The rearrangement links TRBV6-5 to TRBJ2-7; D is ambiguous. Per the germline V gene, CDR1 is MNHEY and CDR2 is SVGAGI. There are 15 residues in the CDR3. V was cut by 2 bases and J by 5 bases, with 16 bases left in between.

V usage is TRBV29-1 and J usage is TRBJ2-2; TRBD2 matches 7 bases. There are 15 residues in the CDR3. CDR1 and CDR2 (germline): SQVTM, ANQGSEA. With V trimmed by 2 bases and J by 4 bases, 7 bases remained unmatched. The CDR3 DNA reads TGCAGCGTTGAAAGGCAGGGAGGGACCACCGGGGAGCTGTTTTTT. Encoded protein: CSVERQGGTTGELFF.

The rearrangement links TRBV11-2 to TRBJ1-4, with a possible D match to TRBD1 (5 bases). Germline V gives CDR1 SGHAT, CDR2 FQNNGV. With 1 base removed from V and 3 bases from J, the gap between germline ends came to 15 bases. This CDR3 comprises 17 residues. The CDR3 DNA reads TGTGCCAGCAGCTTAGTTGGGACCGTTAGGTCTAATGAAAAACTGTTTTTT. It yields the protein CASSLVGTVRSNEKLFF.

This clone has only a few counts. As DNA, the CDR3 is TGTGCCAGCAGCTTGCGCTTTCGAAGGGGGACCTACGAGCAGTACTTC. Protein: CASSLRFRRGTYEQYF. The chain couples TRBV5-6 to TRBJ2-7, with a weak D call TRBD1 (6 bases). Germline V CDR1 and CDR2: SGHDT, YYEEEE. V gave up 1 base and J gave up 2 bases, with 16 bases separating them. CDR3 length equals 16 residues. Based on the CDR3 plus reference TRBV5-6 and TRBJ2-7, the full variable domain is DAGVTQSPTHLIKTRGQQVTLRCSPKSGHDTVSWYQQALGQGPQFIFQYYEEEERQRGNFPDRFSGHQFPNYSSELNVNALLLGDSALYLCASSLRFRRGTYEQYFGPGTRLTVT.